This T cell receptor (beta chain) was recovered during a study of cytomegalovirus exposure and HLA in healthy donors. This clone was seen a handful of times. Primers for the PCR totalled 60 Vbeta and 13 Jbeta. This table comes from immunoSEQ multiplex PCR, and its TCRdb copy is limited to in-frame clones, with some not included. The sample contains some 160,000 clones, roughly 85% of which appear only once. The germline CDR1 and CDR2 sequences are SGHTS and YDEGEE. This CDR3 spans 14 amino acids. V gave up 6 bases and J gave up 4 bases, with 15 bases separating them. This TCR came from a middle-aged woman in good health and CMV-seronegative. Input material: PBMCs. This chain joins TRBV5-8 and TRBJ2-3; D gene unclear. Here the CDR3 reads CASINRRRADTQYF. The CDR3 DNA sequence: TGTGCCAGCATCAACCGCCGAAGAGCAGATACGCAGTATTTT. Drawing the rest from reference TRBV5-8 and TRBJ2-3, the complete variable domain is EAGVTQSPTHLIKTRGQQATLRCSPISGHTSVYWYQQALGLGLQFLLWYDEGEERNRGNFPPRFSGRQFPNYSSELNVNALELEDSALYLCASINRRRADTQYFGPGTRLTVL.